Listed here are 30 T cell receptor beta chains from one sample, sequenced in a study of shared clonotypes between healthy human individuals. Generated by immunoSEQ multiplex PCR, the TCRdb table keeps only in-frame clones and is missing some. The profile shows 450,000 to 650,000 clones, roughly 79% of them singletons. What was sequenced was PBMCs. Every receptor here comes from a woman between 40 and 55 years old in good health. Some clones in this sample may be carry-over from other donors' samples.

The chain is built from TRBV28 and TRBJ2-7; 11 bases align to TRBD2. CDR1 and CDR2 from the germline V gene are MDHEN and SYDVKM. The CDR3 contains 12 residues. With 7 bases clipped from V and 7 bases from J, the junction kept 3 bases outside the gene matches. CDR3 in amino acids: CASTTSGKEQYF. Written as DNA, the CDR3 is TGTGCCAGCACGACTAGCGGGAAGGAGCAGTACTTC.

This chain uses TRBV5-4 with TRBJ2-7, with D possibly TRBD1 on 5 matching bases. CDR1 is SGHNT, CDR2 YYREEE, per germline (reference sequence). CDR3 size: 14 residues. The V and J ends lost 0 bases and 6 bases respectively, with 13 bases between them. The CDR3 sequence is CASSLGQGAAEQYF. The CDR3 coding sequence is TGTGCCAGCAGCTTGGGCCAGGGCGCGGCCGAGCAGTACTTC.

The chain carries TRBV28 and TRBJ2-5; D is possibly TRBD1 (6 bases). Germline V gene lookup returns CDR1 MDHEN and CDR2 SYDVKM. Trimming removed 7 bases at V and 3 bases at J, with 21 bases between. The CDR3 runs to 16 residues. The CDR3 coding sequence is TGTGCCAGCACCCGAAGCCCAGGGACATCCGAAGAGACCCAGTACTTC. This sequence encodes CASTRSPGTSEETQYF.

The chain employs TRBV11-2 and TRBJ2-7, with TRBD1 as a possible D gene (6 bases). This CDR3 spans 14 amino acids. In germline, CDR1 is SGHAT, CDR2 FQNNGV. Trimming shortened V by 5 bases and J by 3 bases, and 14 bases separated the two germline ends. CDR3 DNA: TGTGCCAGCAGCGTCCGGGGACAACTCTACGAGCAGTACTTC. This translates into CASSVRGQLYEQYF. Full variable domain (remainder filled in from reference TRBV11-2 and TRBJ2-7): EAGVAQSPRYKIIEKRQSVAFWCNPISGHATLYWYQQILGQGPKLLIQFQNNGVVDDSQLPKDRFSAERLKGVDSTLKIQPAKLEDSAVYLCASSVRGQLYEQYFGPGTRLTVT.

The CDR3 DNA reads TGTGCCAGCAGCTTAGCGACCGGGACTAGATCGTGGGAGCAGTTCTTC. Amino acid sequence: CASSLATGTRSWEQFF. The J gene is TRBJ2-1, the V gene TRBV11-1; 8 bases map to TRBD2. This CDR3 has 16 residues. CDR1 and CDR2 from the germline V gene are SGHAT and FQDESV (reference sequence). The junction had 11 bases not matched to a gene; V was cut back by 0 bases and J by 10 bases.

The gene calls are TRBV9 and TRBJ1-1, with D possibly TRBD1 on 5 matching bases. Germline loops: CDR1 SGDLS, CDR2 YYNGEE. The V end was cut by 6 bases, the J end by 4 bases, with 16 bases between. The CDR3 covers 14 residues. The CDR3 bases are TGTGCCAGCACCGCATACGGGGGGGGCACTGAAGCTTTCTTT. Its protein is CASTAYGGGTEAFF. The full variable domain, completed using reference TRBV9 and TRBJ1-1, is DSGVTQTPKHLITATGQRVTLRCSPRSGDLSVYWYQQSLDQGLQFLIQYYNGEERAKGNILERFSAQQFPDLHSELNLSSLELGDSALYFCASTAYGGGTEAFFGQGTRLTVV.

The chain has TRBV2 and TRBJ2-3; D gene ambiguous. The CDR3 is 13 residues long. Germline V gene data show CDR1 as SNHLY and CDR2 as FYNNEI. V was clipped by 5 bases and J by 1 base, with 7 bases between them. For the CDR3, the DNA is TGTGCCAGCAGTCTCCCAGGCACAGATACGCAGTATTTT. This sequence encodes CASSLPGTDTQYF.

The gene calls are TRBV19 and TRBJ2-7, with 9 bases matching TRBD2. The CDR3 has 16 residues. Germline-derived CDR1 and CDR2 are LNHDA and SQIVND (reference sequence). The J segment lost 5 bases and the V segment lost 4 bases, leaving 12 bases of the junction unmatched. This CDR3 is CASSTLSASGKDEQYF. CDR3 sequence (DNA): TGTGCCAGTAGTACCCTCTCGGCTAGCGGGAAGGACGAGCAGTACTTC.

A word on this clone: This specimen includes other DNA sequences encoding the same CDR3. V is TRBV15 and J is TRBJ2-7; D might be TRBD2 (6 bases). Trimming took 3 bases from V and 4 from J, leaving 7 bases between them. Germline V gene lookup returns CDR1 LNHNV and CDR2 YYDKDF (reference sequence). The CDR3 runs 12 residues. The CDR3 region has the DNA TGTGCCACCAGCAGGGCGGGATACGAGCAGTACTTC. This codes for CATSRAGYEQYF. Full variable domain (outside the CDR3, taken from reference TRBV15 and TRBJ2-7): DAMVIQNPRYQVTQFGKPVTLSCSQTLNHNVMYWYQQKSSQAPKLLFHYYDKDFNNEADTPDNFQSRRPNTSFCFLDIRSPGLGDTAMYLCATSRAGYEQYFGPGTRLTVT.

Remarks on this clone: As the CDR3 is not closed by the conserved phenylalanine or tryptophan, this likely results from a read error. The rearrangement links TRBV6-5 to TRBJ1-2; D call uncertain. The CDR3 length is 11 residues. The germline V gene encodes CDR1 MNHEY and CDR2 SVGAGI. V lost 6 bases, J lost 7 bases, and 9 bases lay in between. This chain's CDR3 is CASSNTRGYTL. CDR3 DNA: TGTGCCAGCAGCAACACACGTGGCTACACCCTC.

V gene TRBV5-1 combines with J gene TRBJ1-2; the D gene is possibly TRBD1 (5 bases). CDR1 is SGHRS, CDR2 YFSETQ, per germline. V was shortened by 0 bases and J by 4 bases, with 7 bases between the two germline ends. The CDR3 consists of 13 residues. CDR3 nucleotides: TGCGCCAGCAGCTTGGCCACAGGCTATGGCTACACCTTC. Amino acid sequence: CASSLATGYGYTF.

Worth noting for this clone: This is likely an artifact of a read error, given a far larger clone one base away. At the DNA level, this CDR3 is encoded by other sequences in the same sample as well. This chain links TRBV5-1 with TRBJ2-1; 7 bases line up with TRBD1. This CDR3 region has 17 residues. Germline loops: CDR1 SGHRS, CDR2 YFSETQ. The DNA for the CDR3 is TGTGCCAGCAGCCCGCGCCCCTCGGGACAAGGGGGCGATGAGCAGTTCTTC. Encoded protein: CASSPRPSGQGGDEQFF.

This chain joins TRBV28 and TRBJ2-7, with TRBD2 matching over 7 bases. Trimming took 4 bases from V and 1 from J; bases not matched to a gene: 7. CDR1 and CDR2 from the germline V gene are MDHEN and SYDVKM. CDR3 length equals 15 residues. This chain's CDR3 is CASSSPRGTSYEQYF. In DNA, the CDR3 is TGTGCCAGCAGTTCTCCGCGGGGGACTTCCTACGAGCAGTACTTC.

This chain links TRBV9 with TRBJ2-5; 8 bases are a match to TRBD2. Germline V CDR1 and CDR2: SGDLS, YYNGEE. The CDR3 length is 16 residues. With 0 bases clipped from V and 1 base from J, the junction kept 5 bases outside the gene matches. The CDR3, as DNA: TGTGCCAGCAGCGTAGGGAACGGGAGGGCCCAAGAGACCCAGTACTTC. This codes for CASSVGNGRAQETQYF.

This clone has at least ten counts. This rearrangement joins TRBV18 to TRBJ2-2; the D call may be TRBD1 or TRBD2 (5 bases each). The CDR3 loop spans 16 amino acids. The germline CDR1 and CDR2 sequences are KGHSH and LQKENI. V shed 2 bases and J shed 0 bases, with 10 bases lying between them. The CDR3 sequence: CASSPGAGANTGELFF. CDR3 bases: TGTGCCAGCTCACCAGGGGCGGGCGCGAACACCGGGGAGCTGTTTTTT.

V is TRBV19 and J is TRBJ2-3; tentatively, D is TRBD2 (5 bases). The germline CDR1 and CDR2 sequences are LNHDA and SQIVND (reference sequence). This CDR3 is built from 15 residues. V was clipped by 3 bases and J by 1 base, with 11 bases between them. The CDR3 DNA reads as TGTGCCAGTAGTATGATCGGGAAAGGCACAGATACGCAGTATTTT. Protein sequence: CASSMIGKGTDTQYF.

As to this clone: Different DNA sequences within this sample yield the same CDR3. V usage is TRBV18 and J usage is TRBJ2-7; 7 bases fit TRBD2. The trim removed 3 bases at V and 6 bases at J, leaving 5 bases unmatched. The germline V gene has CDR1 KGHSH and CDR2 LQKENI. The CDR3 has 13 residues. CDR3 sequence: CASSPPGGGEQYF. As DNA, the CDR3 is TGTGCCAGCTCACCGCCGGGGGGTGGCGAGCAGTACTTC.

This clone was observed a single time. Other DNA variants within this sample encode the same CDR3. The rearrangement links TRBV7-9 to TRBJ2-1, with D perhaps matching TRBD2 (5 bases). With 5 bases removed from V and 4 bases from J, the gap between germline ends came to 18 bases. This CDR3 comprises 16 residues. The germline gives CDR1 SEHNR, CDR2 FQNEAQ (reference sequence). In nucleotides, the CDR3 is TGTGCCAGCAGCCCCCGAGGAGGTAGCGCATACAATGAGCAGTTCTTC. Translating it yields CASSPRGGSAYNEQFF.

The chain carries TRBV4-1 and TRBJ2-7, with 13 bases matching TRBD2. Trimming removed 6 bases from V and 4 bases from J; junction bases left unmatched: 3. This CDR3 comprises 14 residues. The germline V gene encodes CDR1 MGHRA and CDR2 YSYEKL. The CDR3 DNA reads TGCGCCAGCAGTTGGACTAGCGGGAGTTACGAGCAGTACTTC. It encodes CASSWTSGSYEQYF.

The chain has TRBV7-9 and TRBJ1-3; no definite D call. Per germline, CDR1 SEHNR and CDR2 FQNEAQ (reference sequence). Trimming stripped 1 base from V and 0 bases from J, with 4 bases between. The CDR3 contains 14 residues. The CDR3 loop reads CASSLDLSGNTIYF. The CDR3 nucleotides read TGTGCCAGCAGCTTAGACCTCTCTGGAAACACCATATATTTT.

The chain links TRBV10-3 to TRBJ2-2, with D perhaps TRBD1 (5 bases). This CDR3 is built from 14 residues. CDR1 is ENHRY, CDR2 SYGVKD, per germline. V lost 0 bases to trimming and J lost 9 bases, with 11 bases between them. The CDR3 region is CAISESSTDRELFF. In DNA, the CDR3 is TGTGCCATCAGTGAGTCGAGTACGGACAGGGAGCTGTTTTTT.

This clone came up a few times. The chain is built from TRBV7-2 and TRBJ2-3; no definite D call. Germline V CDR1 and CDR2: SGHTA, FQGNSA. The CDR3 consists of 14 residues. With 5 bases removed from V and 2 bases from J, the gap between germline ends came to 11 bases. In DNA form, the CDR3 reads TGTGCCAGCAGCCCCCTGTCGAACACAGATACGCAGTATTTT. Its protein product is CASSPLSNTDTQYF.

J is TRBJ2-1 and V is TRBV7-3, with 11 bases matching TRBD2. The germline V gene has CDR1 SGHTA and CDR2 FQGTGA. J lost 4 bases, V lost 5 bases, and 4 bases had no gene match. This CDR3 has 15 amino acids. The CDR3 sequence: CASSRTSGRYNEQFF. CDR3 coding DNA: TGTGCCAGCAGCCGCACTAGCGGGAGATACAATGAGCAGTTCTTC.

The CDR3 DNA reads as TGTGCCAGCAGTCCACGACAGGGGTCTGAAGCTTTCTTT. Protein sequence: CASSPRQGSEAFF. The chain is built from TRBV27 and TRBJ1-1, with 8 bases identical to TRBD1. The CDR3 sequence is 13 residues long. CDR1 MNHEY and CDR2 SMNVEV come from the germline V gene (reference sequence). Unmatched junction bases numbered 5, after V lost 5 bases and J lost 6 bases.

The rearrangement joins TRBV5-1 to TRBJ2-5; 9 bases line up with TRBD2. Germline CDR1 reads SGHRS; CDR2 reads YFSETQ. J was trimmed by 3 bases and V by 3 bases; bases with no gene match: 3. This CDR3 has 14 amino acids. CDR3 amino acids: CASSWASGEETQYF. CDR3 nucleotide sequence: TGCGCCAGCAGCTGGGCTAGCGGGGAAGAGACCCAGTACTTC.

The chain joins TRBV30 to TRBJ1-4; possible D gene TRBD1, 5 bases. The CDR3 has 19 residues. V gave up 0 bases and J gave up 0 bases, with 20 bases separating them. CDR1 is GTSNPN, CDR2 SVGIG, per germline (reference sequence). CDR3 DNA sequence: TGTGCCTGGAGTGTATTTTCCGGGGGGTTGGCCGCAACTAATGAAAAACTGTTTTTT. This sequence encodes CAWSVFSGGLAATNEKLFF.

In its sample, this clone was seen a few times. The V and J genes are TRBV5-1 and TRBJ1-1; possibly TRBD1 for D (5 bases). V dropped 4 bases and J dropped 1 base, with 11 bases sitting between them. Germline CDR1 and CDR2: SGHRS and YFSETQ. The CDR3 spans 14 residues. The CDR3 DNA follows: TGCGCCAGCAGCCCTGACGGGGCGAACACTGAAGCTTTCTTT. Translation gives CASSPDGANTEAFF.

This clone has just one count. V and J are TRBV5-1 and TRBJ1-1; weak D call: TRBD1 (5 bases). There are 14 residues in the CDR3. The germline V gene encodes CDR1 SGHRS and CDR2 YFSETQ. The V end was cut by 0 bases, the J end by 7 bases, with 13 bases between. CDR3 bases: TGCGCCAGCAGCTTGGCCGTCAGGGCTGGTGAAGCTTTCTTT. This translates into CASSLAVRAGEAFF.

The rearrangement joins TRBV29-1 to TRBJ2-2; weak D call: TRBD1 (6 bases). Germline assignment: CDR1 SQVTM and CDR2 ANQGSEA. The CDR3 spans 14 residues. The V end lost 0 bases, the J end lost 7 bases, and 12 bases lay between the germline ends. The CDR3 DNA sequence: TGCAGCGTTGAAGATTTGGGGGCTAGCGGGGAGCTGTTTTTT. Residues: CSVEDLGASGELFF.

The chain couples TRBV6-4 to TRBJ1-3, with 9 bases aligning to TRBD1. Germline loops: CDR1 MRHNA, CDR2 SNTAGT. The V gene end was trimmed by 7 bases and the J gene end by 0 bases; junction bases not matched to a gene: 10. CDR3 length: 17 amino acids. The CDR3 DNA follows: TGTGCCAGCACGGTACAGGGACAGGGACCCTCTGGAAACACCATATATTTT. Its translation is CASTVQGQGPSGNTIYF.